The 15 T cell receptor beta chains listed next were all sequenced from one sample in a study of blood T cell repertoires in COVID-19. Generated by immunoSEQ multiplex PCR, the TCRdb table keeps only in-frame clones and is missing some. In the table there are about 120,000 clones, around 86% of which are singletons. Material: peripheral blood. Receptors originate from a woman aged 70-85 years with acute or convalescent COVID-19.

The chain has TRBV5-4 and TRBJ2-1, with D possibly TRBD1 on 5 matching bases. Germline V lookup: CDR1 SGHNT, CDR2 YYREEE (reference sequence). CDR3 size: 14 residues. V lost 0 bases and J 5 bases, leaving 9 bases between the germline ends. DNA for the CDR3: TGTGCCAGCAGCTTGGAGGCGACAGACAATGAGCAGTTCTTC. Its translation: CASSLEATDNEQFF.

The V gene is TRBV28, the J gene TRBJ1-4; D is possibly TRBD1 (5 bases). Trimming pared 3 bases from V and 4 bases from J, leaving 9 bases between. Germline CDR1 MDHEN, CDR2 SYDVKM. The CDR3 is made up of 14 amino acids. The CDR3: CASSFSDNNEKLFF. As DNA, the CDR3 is TGTGCCAGCAGTTTCTCGGACAATAATGAAAAACTGTTTTTT.

CDR3 coding DNA: TGTGCCAGCAGTTACTCCTGGGCAGGGCATGAAAAACTGTTTTTT. It encodes CASSYSWAGHEKLFF. The chain has TRBV6-6 and TRBJ1-4; D might be TRBD1 (5 bases). The CDR3 is 15 residues long. V was shortened by 0 bases and J by 6 bases, with 11 bases between the two germline ends. Per the germline V gene, CDR1 is MNHNY and CDR2 is SVGAGI (reference sequence).

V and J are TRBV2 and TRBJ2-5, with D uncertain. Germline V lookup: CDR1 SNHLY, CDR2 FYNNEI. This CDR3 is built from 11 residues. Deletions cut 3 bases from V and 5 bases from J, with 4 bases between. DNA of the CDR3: TGTGCCAGCAGTGAGGAGGAGACCCAGTACTTC. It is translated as CASSEEETQYF.

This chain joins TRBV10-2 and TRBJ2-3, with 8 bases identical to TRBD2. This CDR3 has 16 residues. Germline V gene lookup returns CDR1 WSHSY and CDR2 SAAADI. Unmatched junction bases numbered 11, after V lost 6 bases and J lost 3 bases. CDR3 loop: CASRQGFSGDTDTQYF. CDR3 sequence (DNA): TGCGCCAGCAGGCAAGGATTTAGCGGGGATACAGATACGCAGTATTTT.

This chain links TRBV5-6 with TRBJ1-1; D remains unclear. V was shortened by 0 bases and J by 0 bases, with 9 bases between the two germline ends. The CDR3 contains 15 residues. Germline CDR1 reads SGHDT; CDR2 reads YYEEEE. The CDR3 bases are TGTGCCAGCAGCTTGGGGGCTACCTTGAACACTGAAGCTTTCTTT. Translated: CASSLGATLNTEAFF.

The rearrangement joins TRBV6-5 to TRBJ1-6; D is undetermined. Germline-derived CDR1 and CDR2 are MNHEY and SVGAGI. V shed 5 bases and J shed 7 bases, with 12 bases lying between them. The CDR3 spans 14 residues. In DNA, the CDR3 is TGTGCCAGCAGTCCTTACAGTGCCAATTCACCCCTCCACTTT. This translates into CASSPYSANSPLHF.

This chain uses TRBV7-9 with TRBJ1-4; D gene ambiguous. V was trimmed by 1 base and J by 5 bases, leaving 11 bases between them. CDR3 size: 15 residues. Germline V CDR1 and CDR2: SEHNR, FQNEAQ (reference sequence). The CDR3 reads CASSLGVTPNEKLFF. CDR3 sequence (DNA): TGTGCCAGCAGCTTAGGAGTGACACCAAATGAAAAACTGTTTTTT.

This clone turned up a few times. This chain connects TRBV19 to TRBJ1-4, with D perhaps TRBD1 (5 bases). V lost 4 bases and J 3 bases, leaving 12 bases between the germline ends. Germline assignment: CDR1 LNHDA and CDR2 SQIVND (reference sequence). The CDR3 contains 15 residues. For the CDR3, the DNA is TGTGCCAGTAGTACCCGGGGGACGCCTAATGAAAAACTGTTTTTT. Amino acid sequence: CASSTRGTPNEKLFF.

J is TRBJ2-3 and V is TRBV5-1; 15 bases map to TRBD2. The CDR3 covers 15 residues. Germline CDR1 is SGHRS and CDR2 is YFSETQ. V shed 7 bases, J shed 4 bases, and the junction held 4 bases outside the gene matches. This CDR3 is CASSGTSGGPDTQYF. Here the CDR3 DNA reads TGCGCCAGCTCCGGGACTAGCGGGGGGCCAGATACGCAGTATTTT.

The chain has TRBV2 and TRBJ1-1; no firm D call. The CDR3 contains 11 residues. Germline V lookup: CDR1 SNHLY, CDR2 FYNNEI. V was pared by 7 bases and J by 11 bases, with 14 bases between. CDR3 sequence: CASTITLGAFF. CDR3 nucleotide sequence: TGTGCCAGCACTATCACCCTCGGGGCTTTCTTT.

CDR3 loop: CASSIGISLNEQFF. The CDR3, as DNA: TGTGCCAGTAGTATAGGTATTTCCCTGAATGAGCAGTTCTTC. This chain links TRBV19 with TRBJ2-1, with D hard to call. The CDR3 has 14 amino acids. Germline V gene lookup returns CDR1 LNHDA and CDR2 SQIVND (reference sequence). The V gene lost 1 base and the J gene lost 7 bases, with 11 bases spanning the gap.

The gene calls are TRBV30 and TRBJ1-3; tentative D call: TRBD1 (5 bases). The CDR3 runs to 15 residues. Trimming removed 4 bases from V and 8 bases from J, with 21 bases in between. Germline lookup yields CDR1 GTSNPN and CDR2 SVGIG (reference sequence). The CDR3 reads CAWTIGGTPVYTIYF. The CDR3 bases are TGTGCCTGGACGATAGGCGGGACCCCAGTATACACCATATATTTT.

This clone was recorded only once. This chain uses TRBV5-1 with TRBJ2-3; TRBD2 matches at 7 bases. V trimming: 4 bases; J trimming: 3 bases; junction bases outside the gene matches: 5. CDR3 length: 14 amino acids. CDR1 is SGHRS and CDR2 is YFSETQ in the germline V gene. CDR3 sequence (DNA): TGCGCCAGCAGCCTAAGCGGGGTAACAGATACGCAGTATTTT. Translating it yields CASSLSGVTDTQYF. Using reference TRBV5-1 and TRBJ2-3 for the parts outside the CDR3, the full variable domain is KAGVTQTPRYLIKTRGQQVTLSCSPISGHRSVSWYQQTPGQGLQFLFEYFSETQRNKGNFPGRFSGRQFSNSRSEMNVSTLELGDSALYLCASSLSGVTDTQYFGPGTRLTVL.

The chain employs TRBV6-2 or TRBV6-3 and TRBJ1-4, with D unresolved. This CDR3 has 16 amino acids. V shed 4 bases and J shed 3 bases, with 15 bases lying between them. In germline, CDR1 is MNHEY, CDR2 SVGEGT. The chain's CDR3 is CASSSPSPGSNEKLFF. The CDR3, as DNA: TGTGCCAGCAGTTCCCCCTCCCCAGGATCTAATGAAAAACTGTTTTTT.